This TCR beta chain was found in a study of T-cell memory formation after mild COVID-19. Study-wide findings and caveats: The appearance of some responding clones in pre-infection memory suggested that cross-reactive memory joined. The authors did not confirm SARS-CoV-2 specificity of second-wave clones peaking day 37.

TCRdb passed the 5' RACE reads through MiXCR, listing each CDR3 protein once. This sample has around 29,000 distinct CDR3 sequences, with 16% found just once. The ends lost 5 bases at V and 0 bases at J; junction bases unmatched: 13. This CDR3 contains 18 residues. Germline-derived CDR1 and CDR2 are MNHEY and SVGEGT. This clonotype was seen many times. Its antigen is not known. V is TRBV6-2 or TRBV6-3 and J is TRBJ2-1, with 7 bases aligning to TRBD2. Input material: PBMCs or a T cell subset sorted from them (not recorded which). This TCR was recovered from an adult who had mild COVID-19 (a few samples of this study predate the infection). Cell type and time point are not known. For the CDR3, the DNA is TGTGCCAGCAGTCTTTATCCTAGCGGTTCTAGCTCCTACAATGAGCAGTTCTTC. Encoded protein: CASSLYPSGSSSYNEQFF.